The 5 T cell receptor beta chains given below trace back to one sample, sequenced in a study of cytomegalovirus exposure and HLA in healthy donors. The table came from immunoSEQ multiplex PCR; TCRdb's copy has only in-frame clones and leaves some out. The sample lists fewer than 200,000 clones; 85% were seen once. Source material: PBMCs. The receptors originated from a man in his late teens or twenties in good health and CMV-seropositive.

The chain joins TRBV13 to TRBJ2-1; 9 positions agree with TRBD1. The CDR3 consists of 14 residues. The V and J ends lost 4 bases and 6 bases, in that order; junction bases with no gene match: 4. Germline values: CDR1 PRHDT, CDR2 FYEKMQ (reference sequence). The CDR3 nucleotides read TGTGCCAGCAGCTACCGGGACAGGGTCAATGAGCAGTTCTTC. Translated: CASSYRDRVNEQFF.

To note about this clone: Other DNA sequences of this sample code for an identical CDR3. CDR3 in amino acids: CASSLGANEQYF. CDR3 nucleotide sequence: TGTGCCAGCAGCTTAGGGGCAAACGAGCAGTACTTC. The chain couples TRBV11-2 to TRBJ2-7, with D unresolved. Trimming stripped 1 base from V and 5 bases from J, with 6 bases between. Germline values: CDR1 SGHAT, CDR2 FQNNGV. The CDR3 runs 12 residues.

The V gene is TRBV27, the J gene TRBJ1-2; TRBD1 aligns across 8 bases. Per germline, CDR1 MNHEY and CDR2 SMNVEV (reference sequence). The length of the CDR3 is 14 residues. With V trimmed by 5 bases and J by 7 bases, 9 bases remained unmatched. CDR3 amino acids: CASSPGQGWSGYTF. The DNA for the CDR3 is TGTGCCAGCAGTCCTGGACAGGGTTGGAGTGGCTACACCTTC.

This clone was observed once. The chain recombines TRBV19 with TRBJ1-3, with D possibly being TRBD1 (5 bases). Trimming took 5 bases from V and 0 from J, leaving 8 bases between them. The CDR3 is 14 amino acids. The germline gives CDR1 LNHDA, CDR2 SQIVND (reference sequence). CDR3 nucleotides: TGTGCCAGTAGTCAGGGCATCTCTGGAAACACCATATATTTT. Translated: CASSQGISGNTIYF.

V and J are TRBV6-1 and TRBJ1-2; TRBD1 agrees at 10 bases. After removal of 8 bases from V and 4 bases from J, the junction contained 4 bases not matched to a gene. Germline CDR1 is MNHNS and CDR2 is SASEGT. The CDR3 covers 13 residues. This CDR3 reads CASRDRGLYGYTF. CDR3 bases: TGTGCCAGCCGGGACAGGGGACTCTATGGCTACACCTTC.